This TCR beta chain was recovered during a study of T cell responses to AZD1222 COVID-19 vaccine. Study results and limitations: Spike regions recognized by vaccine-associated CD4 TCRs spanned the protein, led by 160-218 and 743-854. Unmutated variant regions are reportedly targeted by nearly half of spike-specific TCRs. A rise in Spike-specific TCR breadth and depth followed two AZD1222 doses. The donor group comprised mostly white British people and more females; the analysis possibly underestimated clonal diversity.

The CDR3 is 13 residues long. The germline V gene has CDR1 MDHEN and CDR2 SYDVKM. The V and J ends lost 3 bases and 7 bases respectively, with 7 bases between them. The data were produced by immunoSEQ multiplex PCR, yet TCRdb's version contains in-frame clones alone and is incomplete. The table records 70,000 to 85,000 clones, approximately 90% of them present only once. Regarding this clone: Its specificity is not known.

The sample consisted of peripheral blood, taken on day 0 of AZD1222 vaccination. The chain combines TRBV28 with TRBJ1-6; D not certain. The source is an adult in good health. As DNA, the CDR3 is TGTGCCAGCAGTTTGGCTCCCAATTCACCCCTCCACTTT. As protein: CASSLAPNSPLHF. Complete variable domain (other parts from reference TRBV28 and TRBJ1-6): DVKVTQSSRYLVKRTGEKVFLECVQDMDHENMFWYRQDPGLGLRLIYFSYDVKMKEKGDIPEGYSVSREKKERFSLILESASTNQTSMYLCASSLAPNSPLHFGNGTRLTVT.